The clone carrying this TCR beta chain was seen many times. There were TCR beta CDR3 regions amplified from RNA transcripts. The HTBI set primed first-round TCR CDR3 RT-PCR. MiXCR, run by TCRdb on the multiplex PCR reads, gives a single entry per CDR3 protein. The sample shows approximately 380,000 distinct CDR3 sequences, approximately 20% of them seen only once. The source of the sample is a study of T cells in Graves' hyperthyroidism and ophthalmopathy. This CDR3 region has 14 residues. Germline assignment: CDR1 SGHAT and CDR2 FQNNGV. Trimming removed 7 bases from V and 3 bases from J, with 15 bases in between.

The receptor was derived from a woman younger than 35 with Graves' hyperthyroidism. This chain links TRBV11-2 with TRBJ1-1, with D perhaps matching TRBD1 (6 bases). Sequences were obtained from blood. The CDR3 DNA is TGTGCCAGCAACAGCCGAGGGGGGCACACTGAAGCTTTCTTT. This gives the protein CASNSRGGHTEAFF.